This T cell receptor (beta chain) emerged from a study of blood T cell repertoires in COVID-19. Study details: There were acute and convalescent COVID-19 samples, and they came from the United States, Italy and Spain. Nucleic acid was either cDNA or gDNA, and it came from T cells, B-cell-depleted T cells, or PBMCs.

Data came from immunoSEQ multiplex PCR; TCRdb stores just in-frame clones and leaves some out. This table holds a few hundred thousand clones, around nine tenths found once. Assignments of participants to cohorts depended upon their own reported clinical history. This receptor was taken from a woman aged 45-65 years who had recovered from COVID-19. Input material: PBMCs or T cells enriched from blood (not recorded which).

This chain's CDR3 is CASSYATGGKLFF. CDR3 coding DNA: TGTGCCAGCAGCTATGCGACAGGGGGAAAACTGTTTTTT. This chain links TRBV7-2 with TRBJ1-4; 9 bases line up with TRBD1. J was trimmed by 10 bases and V by 4 bases; bases with no gene match: 4. Germline lookup yields CDR1 SGHTA and CDR2 FQGNSA. This CDR3 spans 13 amino acids.